The rows below give T cell receptor beta chains drawn from one sample of a study of tumor-infiltrating lymphocytes in primary liver carcinoma. MiXCR, applied by TCRdb to the multiplex PCR reads, yields one record per CDR3 protein. The repertoire holds 150,000 to 200,000 distinct CDR3 sequences, around four fifths seen once, with about a sixth in the top ten. Sequences were obtained from tumor tissue from primary liver carcinoma. The source is a man between 40 and 49 years old with primary liver carcinoma and hepatitis B virus infection. Both conserved end residues are part of each CDR3. A D gene is named only where the DNA matches it firmly. The listing skips clone size in some rows; elsewhere it reads once, few, many or a size class.

d_call	v_call	j_call	clone_size	cdr3_aa	cdr3_nt
NA	TRBV12-3/TRBV12-4	TRBJ2-3	NA	CASRFITDTQYF	TGTGCCAGTAGATTTATCACAGATACGCAGTATTTT
NA	TRBV11-1	TRBJ2-1	NA	CARSSSSVLSYNKQFF	TGTGCCAGGAGTTCCTCCTCTGTCCTCTCCTACAATAAGCAGTTCTTC
NA	TRBV29-1	TRBJ2-1	NA	CSVIRTEPYNEQFF	TGCAGCGTTATTCGGACGGAACCCTACAATGAGCAGTTCTTC
TRBD1	TRBV11-2	TRBJ2-1	NA	CTSCLEQGGFNEQFF	TGTACCAGCTGCTTAGAACAGGGGGGTTTCAATGAGCAGTTCTTC
NA	TRBV7-8	TRBJ1-6	NA	CASSLSQASNSPLHF	TGTGCTAGCAGCCTATCACAGGCTAGTAATTCACCCCTCCACTTT
TRBD1	TRBV5-1	TRBJ1-4	NA	CASILAGTGGEKLFF	TGCGCCAGCATCTTGGCCGGGACAGGGGGAGAAAAACTGTTTTTT
NA	TRBV27	TRBJ2-1	NA	CASSLSRDTYNKQFF	TGTGCCAGCAGTTTATCGAGGGACACTTACAATAAGCAGTTCTTC
TRBD2	TRBV11-2	TRBJ2-4	NA	CVSSLDTSGNAKNIQYF	TGTGTCAGCAGCTTAGATACTAGCGGGAATGCCAAAAACATTCAGTACTTC
TRBD2	TRBV6-6	TRBJ2-7	NA	CANSYSGLAGLSSYEHYF	TGTGCCAACAGTTACTCCGGACTAGCGGGCTTAAGCTCCTACGAGCACTACTTC
NA	TRBV6-2/TRBV6-3	TRBJ2-7	NA	CVRSTKDEQYF	TGTGTCAGGAGTACTAAAGACGAGCAGTACTTC
NA	TRBV29-1	TRBJ1-1	NA	CSVSVGWDMGTEAFF	TGCAGCGTTTCGGTAGGGTGGGACATGGGAACTGAAGCTTTCTTT
TRBD1	TRBV24-1	TRBJ2-3	many	CATSDSLGQAILDTQYF	TGTGCCACCAGTGATTCTTTAGGACAGGCAATTCTAGATACGCAGTATTTT
NA	TRBV6-6	TRBJ2-7	many	CASSPSLNEQYF	TGTGCCAGCAGTCCTTCCTTGAACGAGCAGTACTTC